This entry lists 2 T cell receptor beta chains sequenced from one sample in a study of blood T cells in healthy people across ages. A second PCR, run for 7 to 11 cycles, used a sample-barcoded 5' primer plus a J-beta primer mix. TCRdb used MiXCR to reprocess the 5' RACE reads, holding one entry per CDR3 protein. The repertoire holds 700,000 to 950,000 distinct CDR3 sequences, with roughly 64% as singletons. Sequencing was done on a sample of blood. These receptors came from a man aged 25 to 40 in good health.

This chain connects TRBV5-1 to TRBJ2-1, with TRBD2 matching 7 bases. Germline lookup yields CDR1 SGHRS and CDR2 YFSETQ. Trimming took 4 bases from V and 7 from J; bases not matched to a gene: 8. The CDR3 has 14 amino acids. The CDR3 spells CASSPRLALNEQFF. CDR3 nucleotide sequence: TGCGCCAGCAGCCCTCGACTAGCTCTAAATGAGCAGTTCTTC.

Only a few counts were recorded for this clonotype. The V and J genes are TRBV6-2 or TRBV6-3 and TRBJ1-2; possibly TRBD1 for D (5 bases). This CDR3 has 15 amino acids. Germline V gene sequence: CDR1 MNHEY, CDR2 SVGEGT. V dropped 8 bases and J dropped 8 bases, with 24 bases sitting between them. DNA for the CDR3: TGTGCCAGCCGACGTGTCGACAGTCGATCTATCGGCTACACCTTC. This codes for CASRRVDSRSIGYTF.